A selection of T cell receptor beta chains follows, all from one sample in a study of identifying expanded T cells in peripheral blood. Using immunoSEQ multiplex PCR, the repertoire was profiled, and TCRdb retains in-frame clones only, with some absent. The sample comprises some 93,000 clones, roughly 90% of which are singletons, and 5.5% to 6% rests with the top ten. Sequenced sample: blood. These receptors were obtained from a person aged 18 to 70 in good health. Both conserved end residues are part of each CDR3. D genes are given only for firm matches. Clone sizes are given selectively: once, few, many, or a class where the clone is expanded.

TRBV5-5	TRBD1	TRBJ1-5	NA	CASSSGTVYEPQHF	TGTGCCAGCAGTTCTGGGACAGTCTATGAGCCCCAGCATTTT
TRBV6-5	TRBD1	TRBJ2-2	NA	CASSYTDRGTGELFF	TGTGCCAGCAGTTACACCGACAGGGGCACCGGGGAGCTGTTTTTT
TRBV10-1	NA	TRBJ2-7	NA	CASGPSLLYEQYF	TGCGCCAGCGGGCCTAGCCTTCTCTACGAGCAGTACTTC
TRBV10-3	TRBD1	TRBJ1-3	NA	CAISGSGQGGNTIYF	TGTGCCATCAGTGGCTCGGGACAGGGGGGGAACACCATATATTTT
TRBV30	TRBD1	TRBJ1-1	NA	CAWSVTGRTGGTEAFF	TGTGCCTGGAGTGTAACGGGACGGACAGGGGGCACTGAAGCTTTCTTT
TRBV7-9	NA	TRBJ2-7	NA	CASSHIPPNSYEQYF	TGTGCCAGCAGCCACATCCCGCCGAACTCCTACGAGCAGTACTTC
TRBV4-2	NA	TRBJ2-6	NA	CASSRGAGANVLTF	TGTGCCAGCAGCAGGGGAGCTGGGGCCAACGTCCTGACTTTC
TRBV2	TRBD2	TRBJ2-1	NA	CASNSGLAGTEQFF	TGTGCCAGCAACTCGGGACTAGCGGGCACAGAGCAGTTCTTC
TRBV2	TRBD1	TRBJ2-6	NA	CASRTGPGQSSGANVLTF	TGTGCCAGCCGGACAGGGCCCGGACAAAGCTCTGGGGCCAACGTCCTGACTTTC
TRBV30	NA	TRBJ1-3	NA	CAWSLWAGTGNTIYF	TGTGCCTGGAGCCTTTGGGCGGGAACTGGAAACACCATATATTTT
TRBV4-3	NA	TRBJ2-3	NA	CASSQDSLSTDTQYF	TGCGCCAGCAGCCAAGATTCCCTTTCAACAGATACGCAGTATTTT
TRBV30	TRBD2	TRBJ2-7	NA	CAWSVGGRGYEQYF	TGTGCCTGGAGTGTCGGCGGGAGAGGGTACGAGCAGTACTTC
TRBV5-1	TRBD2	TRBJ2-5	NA	CASSPGLAEPETQYF	TGCGCCAGCAGCCCCGGACTAGCGGAGCCGGAGACCCAGTACTTC
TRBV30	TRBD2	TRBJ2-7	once	CAWSPSRLAGGYEQYF	TGTGCCTGGAGCCCTTCTCGATTAGCGGGAGGGTACGAGCAGTACTTC
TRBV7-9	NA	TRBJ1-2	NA	CASSLDGYRFDGGYTF	TGTGCCAGCAGCTTAGATGGATACCGGTTCGACGGGGGCTACACCTTC
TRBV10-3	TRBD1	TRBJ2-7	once	CATNPGQGQYEQYF	TGTGCCACCAACCCGGGACAGGGGCAGTACGAGCAGTACTTC
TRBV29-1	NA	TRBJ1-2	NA	CSSGDDGGYTF	TGCAGCTCGGGGGACGACGGTGGCTACACCTTC
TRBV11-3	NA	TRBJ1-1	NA	CASSLGQNTEAFF	TGTGCCAGCAGCTTAGGACAGAACACTGAAGCTTTCTTT
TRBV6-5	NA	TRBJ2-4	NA	CASTNGAYSDIQYF	TGTGCCAGCACCAATGGGGCCTATTCGGACATTCAGTACTTC
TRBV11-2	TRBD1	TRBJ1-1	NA	CASSFVLQGVTEAFF	TGTGCCAGCAGCTTCGTGTTACAGGGGGTTACTGAAGCTTTCTTT
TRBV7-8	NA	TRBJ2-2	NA	CASSLSTGHTGELFF	TGTGCCAGCAGCTTATCAACAGGGCACACCGGGGAGCTGTTTTTT
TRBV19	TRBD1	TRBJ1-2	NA	CASSERDRVRRYTF	TGTGCCAGTAGCGAACGGGACAGGGTTCGTCGCTACACCTTC
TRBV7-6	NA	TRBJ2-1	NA	CASSEQDNEQFF	TGTGCCAGCAGCGAACAAGACAATGAGCAGTTCTTC
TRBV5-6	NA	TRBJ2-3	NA	CASSPYPSADTDTQYF	TGTGCCAGCAGCCCCTACCCTAGCGCGGACACAGATACGCAGTATTTT
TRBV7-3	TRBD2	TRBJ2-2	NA	CASSPEPSGINTGELFF	TGTGCCAGCAGCCCAGAGCCTAGCGGGATAAACACCGGGGAGCTGTTTTTT
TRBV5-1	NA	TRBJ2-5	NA	CASSLGTHEETQYF	TGCGCCAGCAGCCTCGGGACACACGAAGAGACCCAGTACTTC
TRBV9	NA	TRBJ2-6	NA	CASSLRSTGANVLTF	TGTGCCAGCAGCCTACGATCAACTGGGGCCAACGTCCTGACTTTC
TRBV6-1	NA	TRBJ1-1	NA	CASNKLTKTFF	TGTGCCAGCAATAAGTTAACGAAGACTTTCTTT
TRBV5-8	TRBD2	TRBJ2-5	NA	CASSLVGGGETQYF	TGTGCCAGCAGCTTGGTTGGGGGAGGGGAGACCCAGTACTTC
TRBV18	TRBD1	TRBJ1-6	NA	CASSPDRGNSPLHF	TGTGCCAGCTCCCCGGACAGGGGCAATTCACCCCTCCACTTT
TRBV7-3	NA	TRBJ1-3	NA	CASSPQGTGNTIYF	TGTGCCAGCAGCCCCCAGGGAACCGGAAACACCATATATTTT
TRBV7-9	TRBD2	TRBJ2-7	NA	CASSLGLAGVHEQYF	TGTGCCAGCAGCCTCGGACTAGCGGGAGTCCACGAGCAGTACTTC
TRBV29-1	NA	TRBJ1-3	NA	CSVSNRDSGNTIYF	TGCAGCGTCTCTAACAGGGACTCTGGAAACACCATATATTTT
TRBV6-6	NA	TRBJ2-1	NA	CASSYLPAGNEQFF	TGTGCCAGCAGTTACTTACCAGCGGGTAATGAGCAGTTCTTC
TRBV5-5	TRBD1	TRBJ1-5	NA	CASSTQTGSYQPQHF	TGTGCCAGCAGCACTCAGACAGGGAGCTATCAGCCCCAGCATTTT
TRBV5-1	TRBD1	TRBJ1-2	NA	CASSKQGRNYGYTF	TGCGCCAGCAGCAAACAGGGGAGGAACTATGGCTACACCTTC
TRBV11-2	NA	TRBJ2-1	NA	CASSLDRSSPNEQFF	TGTGCCAGCAGCTTAGATCGGAGCAGTCCTAATGAGCAGTTCTTC